This T cell receptor beta chain comes out of a study of Graves' ophthalmopathy and Graves' hyperthyroidism. Study-wide results and limits: Blood samples also showed most expanded thyroid clonotypes exceeding 0.001 frequency.

TCR beta CDR3 amplification used RNA transcripts. A first-round RT-PCR used HTBI primers, followed by a second-round multiplex PCR. TCRdb passed the multiplex PCR reads through MiXCR, listing each CDR3 protein once. This table holds hundreds of thousands of distinct CDR3 sequences, about two fifths found once. Notes on this clonotype: What it recognizes is unknown. Mismatch with germline at one junction end may stem from a read error.

The CDR3 totals 17 residues. Germline loops: CDR1 MGHRA, CDR2 YSYEKL. Sample: peripheral blood. V usage is TRBV4-1 and J usage is TRBJ1-6; no definite D call. This TCR derives from an adult man with Graves' ophthalmopathy. Here the CDR3 reads CASTQLGGSLYNSPLHF. In nucleotides, the CDR3 is TGCGCCAGCACCCAACTGGGCGGTTCTCTCTATAATTCACCCCTCCACTTT.